This is a list of T cell receptor beta chains from one sample in a study of metastatic and nonmetastatic thyroid tumors. TCRdb reassembled clones from the PCR reads with MiXCR. The sample has 30,000 to 45,000 clones; around 21% are singletons. The sample consisted of blood. The receptors originated from a female donor with papillary thyroid cancer or a benign thyroid nodule (not recorded which). Some clones in this sample may be carry-over from other donors' samples. The CDR3 runs from the conserved cysteine through the conserved F or W. D genes are given only for firm matches. Rows may omit the clone size; those that give it use once, few, many or a size class.

d_gene: .
abundance: few
v_gene: TRBV6-1
j_gene: TRBJ1-5
CDR3nt: TGTGCCAGCAGTGACCTACAGACGTTCGAGGATCAGCCCCAGCATTTT
CDR3aa: CASSDLQTFEDQPQHF

d_gene: .
abundance: many
v_gene: TRBV20-1
j_gene: TRBJ1-1
CDR3nt: TGCAGTGCTAGAGCAGAGACAACTAACACTGAAGCTTTCTTT
CDR3aa: CSARAETTNTEAFF

d_gene: .
abundance: many
v_gene: TRBV6-5
j_gene: TRBJ2-1
CDR3nt: TGTGCCAGCAGTTACTCGGGCTCGGGGGCAAGTGCTGAGCAGTTCTTC
CDR3aa: CASSYSGSGASAEQFF

d_gene: TRBD1
abundance: many
v_gene: TRBV5-4
j_gene: TRBJ2-3
CDR3nt: TGTGCCAGCAGCTCTTGGACAGGGGGCCCAGATACGCAGTATTTT
CDR3aa: CASSSWTGGPDTQYF

d_gene: .
abundance: many
v_gene: TRBV18
j_gene: TRBJ2-2
CDR3nt: TGTGCCAGCTCACCATCAGGGTCGGGCACCGGGGAGCTGTTTTTT
CDR3aa: CASSPSGSGTGELFF

d_gene: TRBD1
abundance: many
v_gene: TRBV10-3
j_gene: TRBJ2-1
CDR3nt: TGTGCCATCAGTTTTCCCGACAGGGCGATCTATTCGCGGGTCCCCAATGAGCAGTTCTTC
CDR3aa: CAISFPDRAIYSRVPNEQFF

d_gene: .
abundance: .
v_gene: TRBV6-6
j_gene: TRBJ2-7
CDR3nt: TGTGCCAGCAGTTACTCGAGGGGACATAACTACGAGCAGTACTTC
CDR3aa: CASSYSRGHNYEQYF

d_gene: TRBD2
abundance: many
v_gene: TRBV5-5
j_gene: TRBJ2-7
CDR3nt: TGTGCCAGCAGCTTGGTCGGACTAGCGGGACGGGAGCAGTACTTC
CDR3aa: CASSLVGLAGREQYF

d_gene: .
abundance: .
v_gene: TRBV4-3
j_gene: TRBJ2-1
CDR3nt: TGCGCCAGCAGCCAAGTAATGGACAATGAGCAGTTCTTC
CDR3aa: CASSQVMDNEQFF

d_gene: .
abundance: few
v_gene: TRBV6-1
j_gene: TRBJ2-3
CDR3nt: TGTGCCAGCGCCTCCGTAGGAACAGATACGCAGTATTTT
CDR3aa: CASASVGTDTQYF

d_gene: TRBD1
abundance: medium-sized
v_gene: TRBV28
j_gene: TRBJ1-5
CDR3nt: TGTGCCAGCAGTTCTCCCCGGACAGGGGATAATCAGCCCCAGCATTTT
CDR3aa: CASSSPRTGDNQPQHF

d_gene: .
abundance: few
v_gene: TRBV24-1
j_gene: TRBJ2-7
CDR3nt: TGTGCCACCAGTGATAGGGCAGGGCTCGAGCAGTACTTC
CDR3aa: CATSDRAGLEQYF

d_gene: .
abundance: few
v_gene: TRBV12-3/TRBV12-4
j_gene: TRBJ1-6
CDR3nt: TGTGCCCGCAGTTTTGCAGGGGTCACTTCACCCCTCCACTTT
CDR3aa: CARSFAGVTSPLHF

d_gene: .
abundance: .
v_gene: TRBV30
j_gene: TRBJ1-1
CDR3nt: TGTGCCTGGGGGGACGGCACTGAAGCTTTCTTT
CDR3aa: CAWGDGTEAFF

d_gene: TRBD1
abundance: many
v_gene: TRBV2
j_gene: TRBJ2-3
CDR3nt: TGTGCCAGCATCTCCCGGGACAGCCCCACAGATACGCAGTATTTT
CDR3aa: CASISRDSPTDTQYF

d_gene: TRBD2
abundance: .
v_gene: TRBV10-3
j_gene: TRBJ2-1
CDR3nt: TGTGCCATCAATAGCGGGAGTGGGAATGGGCAGTTCTTC
CDR3aa: CAINSGSGNGQFF

d_gene: .
abundance: many
v_gene: TRBV4-1
j_gene: TRBJ1-6
CDR3nt: TGCGCCAGCAGCCCTCGGGGGGCCGATTCACCCCTCCACTTT
CDR3aa: CASSPRGADSPLHF

d_gene: .
abundance: .
v_gene: TRBV5-1
j_gene: TRBJ2-1
CDR3nt: TGCGCCAGCAGCCTCCTCTACAATGAGCAGTTCTTC
CDR3aa: CASSLLYNEQFF

d_gene: TRBD1
abundance: few
v_gene: TRBV5-1
j_gene: TRBJ2-7
CDR3nt: TGCGCCAGCAGCTTGGGGTATTCAGGGGGCGAGAAGCAGTACTTC
CDR3aa: CASSLGYSGGEKQYF

d_gene: .
abundance: .
v_gene: TRBV24-1
j_gene: TRBJ1-1
CDR3nt: TGTGCCGTCTCCCAGGGGAACACTGAAGCTTTCTTT
CDR3aa: CAVSQGNTEAFF

d_gene: TRBD1
abundance: many
v_gene: TRBV12-3/TRBV12-4
j_gene: TRBJ1-2
CDR3nt: TGTGCCAGCAGCTTCGGGACAGGTTATGGCTACACCTTC
CDR3aa: CASSFGTGYGYTF

d_gene: TRBD1
abundance: few
v_gene: TRBV6-1
j_gene: TRBJ2-5
CDR3nt: TGTGCCAGCAGAGACAGGGGGCAAGAGACCCAGTACTTC
CDR3aa: CASRDRGQETQYF

d_gene: .
abundance: many
v_gene: TRBV5-1
j_gene: TRBJ2-3
CDR3nt: TGCGCCAGCAGCTTGGGAGGGGCGGAGGTCACAGATACGCAGTATTTT
CDR3aa: CASSLGGAEVTDTQYF

d_gene: TRBD2
abundance: .
v_gene: TRBV4-1
j_gene: TRBJ2-1
CDR3nt: TGCGCCAGCAGCCAACCCCTCGGGAGGGCCACCTACAATGAGCAGTTCTTC
CDR3aa: CASSQPLGRATYNEQFF

d_gene: TRBD2
abundance: few
v_gene: TRBV6-1
j_gene: TRBJ2-1
CDR3nt: TGTGCCAGCAGTTTAGCGGGAGGGCCTAGGTATGAGCAGTTCTTC
CDR3aa: CASSLAGGPRYEQFF

d_gene: .
abundance: .
v_gene: TRBV18
j_gene: TRBJ1-4
CDR3nt: TGTGCCAGCTCCCCTGTTAGGGGGAATGAAAAACTGTTTTTT
CDR3aa: CASSPVRGNEKLFF

d_gene: .
abundance: medium-sized
v_gene: TRBV28
j_gene: TRBJ2-7
CDR3nt: TGTGCCAGCAGTTTTCAGGGTTCCGAGCAGTACTTC
CDR3aa: CASSFQGSEQYF

d_gene: TRBD1
abundance: .
v_gene: TRBV5-6
j_gene: TRBJ1-2
CDR3nt: TGTGCCAGCAGCCTAGTCGGACAGGGGGTTTCTGGCTACACCTTC
CDR3aa: CASSLVGQGVSGYTF

d_gene: .
abundance: many
v_gene: TRBV4-1
j_gene: TRBJ2-1
CDR3nt: TGCGCCAGCAGCCAGGACTACAATGAGCAGTTCTTC
CDR3aa: CASSQDYNEQFF

d_gene: .
abundance: many
v_gene: TRBV20-1
j_gene: TRBJ2-7
CDR3nt: TGCAGTGCTAGAGATGGTGGGCAGGTCTACGAGCAGTACTTC
CDR3aa: CSARDGGQVYEQYF

d_gene: .
abundance: .
v_gene: TRBV7-9
j_gene: TRBJ2-7
CDR3nt: TGTGCCAGCAGCTTAGCGGGAACCTCCTACGAGCAGTACTTC
CDR3aa: CASSLAGTSYEQYF

d_gene: .
abundance: medium-sized
v_gene: TRBV28
j_gene: TRBJ1-6
CDR3nt: TGTGCCAGCAGTATGATACAGGGAGTAGGTTCACCCCTCCACTTT
CDR3aa: CASSMIQGVGSPLHF

d_gene: .
abundance: .
v_gene: TRBV19
j_gene: TRBJ1-5
CDR3nt: TGTGCCAGTATTCCTCCAGCGTATAGCAATCAGCCCCAGCATTTT
CDR3aa: CASIPPAYSNQPQHF

d_gene: .
abundance: many
v_gene: TRBV7-9
j_gene: TRBJ2-7
CDR3nt: TGTGCCAGCAGCCCTGGGGTGGACTACCGGGTTGCCGAGCAGTACTTC
CDR3aa: CASSPGVDYRVAEQYF

d_gene: TRBD2
abundance: .
v_gene: TRBV6-2/TRBV6-3
j_gene: TRBJ2-5
CDR3nt: TGTGCCAGCAGTTACGGGATACTAGCGGCAGGAGAGACCCAGTACTTC
CDR3aa: CASSYGILAAGETQYF

d_gene: TRBD1
abundance: .
v_gene: TRBV20-1
j_gene: TRBJ1-1
CDR3nt: TGCAGTGCTAGATCCCCGGACAGGGGGAACACTGAAGCTTTCTTT
CDR3aa: CSARSPDRGNTEAFF

d_gene: .
abundance: few
v_gene: TRBV5-1
j_gene: TRBJ2-7
CDR3nt: TGCGCCAGCAGCTGGGGGGACGGAAGAGTCTACGAGCAGTACTTC
CDR3aa: CASSWGDGRVYEQYF

d_gene: .
abundance: .
v_gene: TRBV11-2
j_gene: TRBJ2-3
CDR3nt: TGTGCCAGCAGCTTCGCCACAGATACGCAGTATTTT
CDR3aa: CASSFATDTQYF

d_gene: TRBD2
abundance: many
v_gene: TRBV7-3
j_gene: TRBJ2-1
CDR3nt: TGTGCCAGCAGCTTCGGGACTAGGGAGCAGTTCTTC
CDR3aa: CASSFGTREQFF

d_gene: TRBD1
abundance: many
v_gene: TRBV7-2
j_gene: TRBJ2-3
CDR3nt: TGTGCCAGCAGAACAGGGGCCGCAGATACGCAGTATTTT
CDR3aa: CASRTGAADTQYF

d_gene: .
abundance: many
v_gene: TRBV2
j_gene: TRBJ2-1
CDR3nt: TGTGCCAGCTGGTCCAGAAAGGATGAGCAGTTCTTC
CDR3aa: CASWSRKDEQFF

d_gene: TRBD1
abundance: many
v_gene: TRBV6-6
j_gene: TRBJ2-5
CDR3nt: TGTGCCAGCAGTTATTCCGGGACAGGGGTTCAAGAGACCCAGTACTTC
CDR3aa: CASSYSGTGVQETQYF

d_gene: .
abundance: .
v_gene: TRBV6-4
j_gene: TRBJ2-2
CDR3nt: TGTGCCAGCAGACCGGGACTCCCGGGATCCTGGGATCTGTTTTTT
CDR3aa: CASRPGLPGSWDLFF

d_gene: TRBD1
abundance: many
v_gene: TRBV19
j_gene: TRBJ1-5
CDR3nt: TGTGCCAGTACTCCCCAGGGGGGGGTTAGCAATCAGCCCCAGCATTTT
CDR3aa: CASTPQGGVSNQPQHF

d_gene: .
abundance: few
v_gene: TRBV11-2
j_gene: TRBJ2-7
CDR3nt: TGTGCCAGCAGCTCCAACCTTTGGCCCGGACAGCCCTACGAGCAGTACTTC
CDR3aa: CASSSNLWPGQPYEQYF